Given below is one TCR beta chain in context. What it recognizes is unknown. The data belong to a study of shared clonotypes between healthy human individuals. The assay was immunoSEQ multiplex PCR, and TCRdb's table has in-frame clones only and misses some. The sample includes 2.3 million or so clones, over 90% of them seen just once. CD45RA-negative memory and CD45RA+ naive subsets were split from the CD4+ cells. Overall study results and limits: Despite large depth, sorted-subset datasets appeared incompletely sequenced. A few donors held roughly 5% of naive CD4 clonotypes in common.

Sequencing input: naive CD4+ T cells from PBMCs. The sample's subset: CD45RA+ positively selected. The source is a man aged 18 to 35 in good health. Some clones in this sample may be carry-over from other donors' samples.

This CDR3 reads CASSFSREGSGYTF. The DNA of the CDR3 is TGTGCCAGCAGCTTCTCCAGGGAGGGATCTGGCTACACCTTC. The chain is built from TRBV7-2 and TRBJ1-2, with a possible D match to TRBD1 (5 bases). Per germline, CDR1 SGHTA and CDR2 FQGNSA. This CDR3 is 14 amino acids long. V was trimmed by 3 bases and J by 7 bases, leaving 15 bases between them.